The TCR beta chain under discussion was sequenced for a study of cytomegalovirus exposure and HLA in healthy donors. Study-wide results and limits: An analysis that was carried out later associated fewer than 20,000 TCR beta sequences with HLA alleles at 0.05 false discovery rate. The authors later found HLA-associated TCR beta chains more clonally expanded than equally common others. Some TCR beta chains (164 of them) were listed as cytomegalovirus-associated.

As to this clone: As yet, its antigen is unknown.

The CDR3 extends over 14 amino acids. 60 Vbeta and 13 Jbeta primers were used in PCR. Sequenced by immunoSEQ multiplex PCR; TCRdb stores in-frame clones only, minus some. This table has some 120,000 clones, about 70% appearing once. This chain uses TRBV21-1 with TRBJ1-1. TRBV21-1 is described as a pseudogene. The sample was PBMCs. This clonotype originated in a man in his thirties or forties in good health and CMV-seropositive. The CDR3 sequence is CASSSQPGATEAFF. CDR3 DNA sequence: TGTGCCAGCAGCTCGCAACCGGGAGCCACTGAAGCTTTCTTT.